The clone carrying this TCR beta chain turned up a few times. This specimen belongs to a study of early T cells in non-severe SARS-CoV-2 infection. Via MiXCR, TCRdb re-called the 5' RACE reads, giving one row per CDR3 protein. Here the sample spans about 35,000 distinct CDR3 sequences, less than 7% being singletons. CDR3 length: 17 amino acids. CDR1 GTSNPN and CDR2 SVGIG come from the germline V gene (reference sequence). With V trimmed by 0 bases and J by 2 bases, 12 bases remained unmatched. J is TRBJ2-7 and V is TRBV30; 8 bases agree with TRBD2. The sequencing used whole blood, collected at baseline. The source is an adult who was a healthcare worker with PCR-confirmed SARS-CoV-2 infection or an uninfected control (not recorded which). The CDR3: CAWSVPPRLARTYEQYF. CDR3 sequence (DNA): TGTGCCTGGAGTGTACCCCCCCGACTAGCGAGAACCTACGAGCAGTACTTC. Full variable domain (rest looked up from reference TRBV30 and TRBJ2-7): SQTIHQWPATLVQPVGSPLSLECTVEGTSNPNLYWYRQAAGRGLQLLFYSVGIGQISSEVPQNLSASRPQDRQFILSSKKLLLSDSGFYLCAWSVPPRLARTYEQYFGPGTRLTVT.